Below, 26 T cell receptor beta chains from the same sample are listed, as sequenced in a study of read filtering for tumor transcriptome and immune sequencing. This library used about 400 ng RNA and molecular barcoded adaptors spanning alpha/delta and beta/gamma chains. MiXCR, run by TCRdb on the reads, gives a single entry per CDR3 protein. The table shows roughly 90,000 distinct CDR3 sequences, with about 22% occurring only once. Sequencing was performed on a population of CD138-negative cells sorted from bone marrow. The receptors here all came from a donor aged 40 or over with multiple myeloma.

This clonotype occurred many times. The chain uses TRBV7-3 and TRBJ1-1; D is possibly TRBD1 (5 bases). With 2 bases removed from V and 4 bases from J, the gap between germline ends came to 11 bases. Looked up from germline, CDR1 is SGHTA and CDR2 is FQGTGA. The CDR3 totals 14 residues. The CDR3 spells CASSLGQRGTEAFF. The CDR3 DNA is TGTGCCAGCAGCTTAGGGCAGAGGGGCACTGAAGCTTTCTTT.

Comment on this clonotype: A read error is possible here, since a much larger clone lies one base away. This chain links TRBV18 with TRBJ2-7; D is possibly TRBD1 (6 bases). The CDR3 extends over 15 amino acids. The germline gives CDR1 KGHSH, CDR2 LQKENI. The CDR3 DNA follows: TGTGCCAGCTCACCCCTGGGGAGACAGGAATACGATCAGTACTTC. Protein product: CASSPLGRQEYDQYF.

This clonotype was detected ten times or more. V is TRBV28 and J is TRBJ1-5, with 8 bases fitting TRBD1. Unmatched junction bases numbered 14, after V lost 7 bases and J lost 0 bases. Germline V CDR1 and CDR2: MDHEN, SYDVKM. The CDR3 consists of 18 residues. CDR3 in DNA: TGTGCCAGCACCCCTGGACAGGGTTTTTTTATTAGCAATCAGCCCCAGCATTTT. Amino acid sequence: CASTPGQGFFISNQPQHF.

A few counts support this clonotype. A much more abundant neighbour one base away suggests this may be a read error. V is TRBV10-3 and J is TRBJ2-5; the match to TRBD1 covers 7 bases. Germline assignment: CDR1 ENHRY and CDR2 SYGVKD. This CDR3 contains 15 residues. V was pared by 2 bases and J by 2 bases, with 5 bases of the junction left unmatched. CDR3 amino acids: CAISERIQGQETQYF. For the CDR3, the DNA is TGTGCCATCAGTGAGCGAATACAGGGGCAAGAGACCCAGTACTTC.

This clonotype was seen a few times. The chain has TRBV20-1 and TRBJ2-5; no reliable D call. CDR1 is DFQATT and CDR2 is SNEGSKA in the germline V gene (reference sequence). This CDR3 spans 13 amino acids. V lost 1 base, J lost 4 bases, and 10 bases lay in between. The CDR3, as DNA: TGCAGTGCTAGAGCTCCGGCCCGAGAGACCCAGTACTTC. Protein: CSARAPARETQYF.

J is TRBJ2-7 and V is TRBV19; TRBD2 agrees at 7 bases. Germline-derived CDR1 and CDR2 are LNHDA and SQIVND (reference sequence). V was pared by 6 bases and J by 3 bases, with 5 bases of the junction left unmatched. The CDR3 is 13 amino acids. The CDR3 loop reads CASSPRGVYEQYF. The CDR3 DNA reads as TGTGCCAGTAGCCCTCGGGGGGTCTACGAGCAGTACTTC.

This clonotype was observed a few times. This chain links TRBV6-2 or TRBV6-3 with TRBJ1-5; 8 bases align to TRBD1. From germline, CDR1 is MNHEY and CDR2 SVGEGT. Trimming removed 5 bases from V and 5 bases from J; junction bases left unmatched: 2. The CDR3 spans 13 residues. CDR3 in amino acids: CASSQGAYQPQHF. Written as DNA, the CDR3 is TGTGCCAGCAGTCAGGGGGCATATCAGCCCCAGCATTTT.

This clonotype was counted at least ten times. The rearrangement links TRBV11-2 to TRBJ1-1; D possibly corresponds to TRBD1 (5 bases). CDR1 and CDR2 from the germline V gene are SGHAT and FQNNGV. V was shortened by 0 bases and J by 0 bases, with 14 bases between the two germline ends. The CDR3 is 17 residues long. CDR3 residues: CASSLEGAHLMNTEAFF. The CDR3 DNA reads TGTGCCAGCAGCTTAGAAGGGGCGCATTTAATGAACACTGAAGCTTTCTTT.

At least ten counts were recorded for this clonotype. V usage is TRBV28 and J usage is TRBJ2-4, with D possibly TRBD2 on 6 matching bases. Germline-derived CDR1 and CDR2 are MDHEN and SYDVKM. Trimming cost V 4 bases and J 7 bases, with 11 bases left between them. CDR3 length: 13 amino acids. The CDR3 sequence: CASSSSGTNIQYF. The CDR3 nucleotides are TGTGCCAGCAGTTCCTCTGGGACTAACATTCAGTACTTC.

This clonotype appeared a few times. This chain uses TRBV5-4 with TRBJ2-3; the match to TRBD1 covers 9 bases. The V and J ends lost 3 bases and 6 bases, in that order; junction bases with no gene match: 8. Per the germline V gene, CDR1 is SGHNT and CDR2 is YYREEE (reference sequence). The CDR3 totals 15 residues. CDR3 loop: CASSSGGQGGDTQYF. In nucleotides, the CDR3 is TGTGCCAGCAGCTCAGGGGGACAGGGAGGTGATACGCAGTATTTT.

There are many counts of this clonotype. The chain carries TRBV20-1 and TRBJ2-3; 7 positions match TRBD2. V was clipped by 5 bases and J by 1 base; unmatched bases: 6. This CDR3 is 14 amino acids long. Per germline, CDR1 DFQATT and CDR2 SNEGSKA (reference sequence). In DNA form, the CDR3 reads TGCAGTGCTGATCGGAGCGGGGGCACAGATACGCAGTATTTT. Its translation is CSADRSGGTDTQYF.

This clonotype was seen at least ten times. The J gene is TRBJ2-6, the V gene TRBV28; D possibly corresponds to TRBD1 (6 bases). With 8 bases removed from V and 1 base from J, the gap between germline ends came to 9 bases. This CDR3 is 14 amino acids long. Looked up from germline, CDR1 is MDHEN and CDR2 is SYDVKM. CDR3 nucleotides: TGTGCCAGCTATACAGGGTCTGGGGCCAACGTCCTGACTTTC. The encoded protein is CASYTGSGANVLTF.

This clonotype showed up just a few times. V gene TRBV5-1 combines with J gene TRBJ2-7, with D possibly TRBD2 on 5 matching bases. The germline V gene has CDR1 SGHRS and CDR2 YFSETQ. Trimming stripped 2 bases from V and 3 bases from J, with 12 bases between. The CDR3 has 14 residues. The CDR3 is CASSLRGFHYEQYF. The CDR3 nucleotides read TGCGCCAGCAGCTTACGGGGTTTCCACTACGAGCAGTACTTC.

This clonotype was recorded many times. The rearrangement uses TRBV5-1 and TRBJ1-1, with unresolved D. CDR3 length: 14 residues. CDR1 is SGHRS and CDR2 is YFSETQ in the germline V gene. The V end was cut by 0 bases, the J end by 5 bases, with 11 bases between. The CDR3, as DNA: TGCGCCAGCAGCTTGGGCGGGAGGGAGACTGAAGCTTTCTTT. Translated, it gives CASSLGGRETEAFF.

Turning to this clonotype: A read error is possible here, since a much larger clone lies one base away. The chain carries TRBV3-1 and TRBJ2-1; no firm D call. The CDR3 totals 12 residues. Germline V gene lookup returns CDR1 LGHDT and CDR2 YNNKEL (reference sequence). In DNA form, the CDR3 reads TGTGCCAGCAGCCAAGGTGGAGATGAGCAGCTCTTC. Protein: CASSQGGDEQLF.

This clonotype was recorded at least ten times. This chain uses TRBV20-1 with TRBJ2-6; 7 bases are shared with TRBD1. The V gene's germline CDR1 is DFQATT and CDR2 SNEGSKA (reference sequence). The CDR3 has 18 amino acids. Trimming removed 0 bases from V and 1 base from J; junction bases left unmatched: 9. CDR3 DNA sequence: TGCAGTGCTAGAGATCCACCAGGGGGACGGTCTGGGGCCAACGTCCTGACTTTC. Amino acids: CSARDPPGGRSGANVLTF.

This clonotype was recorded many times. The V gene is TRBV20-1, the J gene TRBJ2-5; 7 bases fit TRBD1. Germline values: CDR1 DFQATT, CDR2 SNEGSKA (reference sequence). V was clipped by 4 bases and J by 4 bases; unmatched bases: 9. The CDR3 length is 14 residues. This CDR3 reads CSAIHRGLGETQYF. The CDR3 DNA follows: TGCAGTGCTATTCACAGGGGCTTGGGAGAGACCCAGTACTTC.

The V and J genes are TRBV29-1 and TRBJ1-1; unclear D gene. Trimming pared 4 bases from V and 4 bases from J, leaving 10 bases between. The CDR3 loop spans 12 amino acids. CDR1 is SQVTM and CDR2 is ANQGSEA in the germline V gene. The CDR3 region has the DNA TGCAGCGTTGGGGTTTCGGGCACTGAAGCTTTCTTT. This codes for CSVGVSGTEAFF.

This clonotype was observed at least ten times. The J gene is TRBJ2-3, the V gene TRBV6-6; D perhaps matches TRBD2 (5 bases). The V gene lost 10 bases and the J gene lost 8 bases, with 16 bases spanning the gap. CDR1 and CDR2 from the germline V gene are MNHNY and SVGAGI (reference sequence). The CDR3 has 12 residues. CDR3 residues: CATTPYAGTQYF. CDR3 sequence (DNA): TGTGCCACTACCCCGTATGCGGGTACGCAGTATTTT.

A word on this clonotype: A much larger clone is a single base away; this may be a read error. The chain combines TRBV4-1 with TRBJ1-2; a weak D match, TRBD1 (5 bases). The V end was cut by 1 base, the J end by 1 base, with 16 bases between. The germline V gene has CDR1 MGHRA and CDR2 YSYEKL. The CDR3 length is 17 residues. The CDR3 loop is CASSQARGGAFNYGYTF. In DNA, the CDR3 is TGCGCCAGCAGCCAAGCAAGGGGTGGCGCATTTAACTATGGCTACACCTTC.

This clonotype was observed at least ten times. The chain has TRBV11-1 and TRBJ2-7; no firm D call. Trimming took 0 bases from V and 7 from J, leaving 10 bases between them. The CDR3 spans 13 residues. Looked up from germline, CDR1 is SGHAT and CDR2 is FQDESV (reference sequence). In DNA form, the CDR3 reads TGTGCCAGCAGCTTAGCCGGCCCTCTGGAGCAGTACTTC. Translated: CASSLAGPLEQYF.

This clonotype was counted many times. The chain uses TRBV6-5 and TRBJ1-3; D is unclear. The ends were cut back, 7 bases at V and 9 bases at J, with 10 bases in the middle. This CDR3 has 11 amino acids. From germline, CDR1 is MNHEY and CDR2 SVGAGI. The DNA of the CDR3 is TGTGCCAGCACCCTCGGTGGCACCATATATTTT. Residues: CASTLGGTIYF.

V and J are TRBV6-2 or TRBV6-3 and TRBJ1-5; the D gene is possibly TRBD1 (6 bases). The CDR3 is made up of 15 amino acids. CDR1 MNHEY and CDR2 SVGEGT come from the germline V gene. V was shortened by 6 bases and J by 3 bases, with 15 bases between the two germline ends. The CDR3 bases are TGTGCCAGCAGGAGACGTGCAGGGGACAATCAGCCCCAGCATTTT. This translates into CASRRRAGDNQPQHF.

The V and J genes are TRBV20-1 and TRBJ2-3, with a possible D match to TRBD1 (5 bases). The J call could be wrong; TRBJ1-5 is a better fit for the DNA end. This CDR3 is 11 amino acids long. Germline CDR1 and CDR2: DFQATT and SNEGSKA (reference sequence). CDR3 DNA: TGCAGTGGGCGGGGGAGAGATACGCAGCATTTT. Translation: CSGRGRDTQHF.

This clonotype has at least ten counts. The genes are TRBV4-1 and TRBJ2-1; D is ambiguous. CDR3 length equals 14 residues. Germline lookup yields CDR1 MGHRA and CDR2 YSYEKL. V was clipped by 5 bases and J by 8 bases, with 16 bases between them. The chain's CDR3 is CASSYLKVVDEQFF. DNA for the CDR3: TGCGCCAGCAGCTATTTGAAGGTAGTCGATGAGCAGTTCTTC.

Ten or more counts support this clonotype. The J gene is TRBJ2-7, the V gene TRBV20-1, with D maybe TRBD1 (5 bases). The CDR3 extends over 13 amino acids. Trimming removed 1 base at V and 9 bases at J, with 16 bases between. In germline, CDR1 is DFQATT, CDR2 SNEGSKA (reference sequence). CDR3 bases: TGCAGTGCTAGAGGGACACCCCTCTTCGGGCAGTACTTC. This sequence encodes CSARGTPLFGQYF.